This is a list of T cell receptor beta chains from one sample in a study of PD-1 blockade in classical Hodgkin lymphoma. Data came from immunoSEQ multiplex PCR; TCRdb stores just in-frame clones and leaves some out. Of some 64,000 clones listed, around 89% were seen once; the top ten hold around 16%. Specimen: peripheral blood mononuclear cells (PBMCs), collected at baseline. Receptors originate from a human donor with classical Hodgkin lymphoma. CDR3s include the opening cysteine and the closing phenylalanine or tryptophan. D genes are given only for firm matches. Not every row has a clone size; where given, it reads once, few, many or a size class.

D gene	clone size	V gene	J gene	CDR3 protein	CDR3 DNA
-	-	TRBV7-9	TRBJ1-6	CASSLGGRNNSPLHF	TGTGCCAGCAGCTTAGGGGGGCGGAATAATTCACCCCTCCACTTT
-	-	TRBV30	TRBJ2-1	CAWSVQGFREYNEQFF	TGTGCCTGGAGTGTACAGGGCTTTCGAGAGTACAATGAGCAGTTCTTC
-	-	TRBV10-2	TRBJ1-1	CASSDTTEAFF	TGCGCCAGCAGTGATACCACTGAAGCTTTCTTT
TRBD2	-	TRBV5-1	TRBJ2-3	CASSSGGYTDTQYF	TGCGCCAGCAGCTCGGGGGGATACACAGATACGCAGTATTTT
-	once	TRBV19	TRBJ2-1	CASSITRGDEQFF	TGTGCCAGTAGTATAACCAGGGGTGATGAGCAGTTCTTC
-	-	TRBV6-1	TRBJ1-1	CASSKRTQDEAFF	TGTGCCAGCAGTAAAAGGACCCAGGATGAAGCTTTCTTT
TRBD2	-	TRBV5-1	TRBJ2-7	CASSLKLAGGNEQYF	TGCGCCAGCAGCTTAAAACTAGCGGGGGGAAACGAGCAGTACTTC
-	-	TRBV18	TRBJ2-5	CASSPDSSPVPKETQYF	TGTGCCAGCTCACCCGACAGTAGCCCAGTACCAAAAGAGACCCAGTACTTC
-	once	TRBV14	TRBJ2-1	CASSRRPLRGAYNEQFF	TGTGCCAGCAGCCGCCGACCCCTTAGAGGGGCTTACAATGAGCAGTTCTTC
TRBD2	-	TRBV4-1	TRBJ2-3	CASRNPGTSGGDTQYF	TGCGCCAGCAGAAACCCCGGGACTAGCGGGGGAGATACGCAGTATTTT
TRBD2	once	TRBV6-1	TRBJ2-3	CASSGLAGGPGDTQYF	TGTGCCAGCAGTGGACTAGCGGGGGGGCCCGGGGATACGCAGTATTTT
-	-	TRBV6-5	TRBJ1-2	CASSQGYRGYTF	TGTGCCAGCAGTCAGGGTTATAGGGGCTACACCTTC
-	-	TRBV27	TRBJ2-7	CASSSPHYEQYF	TGTGCCAGCAGTTCGCCCCACTACGAGCAGTACTTC
-	-	TRBV6-6	TRBJ2-7	CASSYPGDQSYEQYF	TGTGCCAGCAGTTACCCTGGTGATCAGAGCTACGAGCAGTACTTC
-	-	TRBV7-9	TRBJ1-1	CASSSRLTLGTEAFF	TGTGCCAGCAGCTCTCGTCTGACCCTCGGAACTGAAGCTTTCTTT
-	-	TRBV18	TRBJ1-4	CASSPKNLGQLGEKLFF	TGTGCCAGCTCACCTAAGAACCTCGGACAGTTGGGTGAAAAACTGTTTTTT
-	-	TRBV7-2	TRBJ2-1	CASSSLRTRGGDEQFF	TGTGCCAGCAGTTCGTTGAGAACTAGAGGGGGGGATGAGCAGTTCTTC
-	-	TRBV30	TRBJ2-2	CAWRQYSRDTGELFF	TGTGCCTGGAGACAGTACTCGAGGGACACCGGGGAGCTGTTTTTT
TRBD1	-	TRBV2	TRBJ1-5	CASRSTGDQPQHF	TGTGCCAGCAGAAGTACAGGGGATCAGCCCCAGCATTTT
-	few	TRBV21-1	TRBJ1-1	CASPLGGGEAFF	TGTGCCAGTCCCCTTGGGGGGGGCGAAGCTTTCTTT
-	few	TRBV2	TRBJ1-1	CASSADTEAFF	TGTGCCAGCAGTGCGGACACTGAAGCTTTCTTT
-	-	TRBV11-2	TRBJ2-7	CASSLESALPFYEQYF	TGTGCCAGCAGCTTAGAGTCTGCTCTCCCCTTCTACGAGCAGTACTTC
-	once	TRBV4-1	TRBJ2-3	CASSLDSEQNTQYF	TGCGCCAGCAGCCTGGATTCAGAGCAGAATACGCAGTATTTT
-	-	TRBV11-3	TRBJ1-3	CASSLPGWGNTIYF	TGTGCCAGCAGCTTGCCGGGGTGGGGAAACACCATATATTTT
-	once	TRBV6-1	TRBJ2-4	CASSSRTQKNIQYF	TGTGCCAGCAGCTCACGGACTCAAAAAAACATTCAGTACTTC
-	-	TRBV27	TRBJ1-5	CASSLSPTPNNQPQHF	TGTGCCAGCAGTTTAAGCCCGACCCCCAATAATCAGCCCCAGCATTTT
-	-	TRBV10-1	TRBJ1-1	CASSGWATEAFF	TGCGCCAGCAGTGGCTGGGCCACTGAAGCTTTCTTT
-	-	TRBV5-1	TRBJ2-3	CASSLALGPTDTQYF	TGCGCCAGCAGCTTGGCTCTAGGACCCACAGATACGCAGTATTTT
-	-	TRBV19	TRBJ2-7	CASSIDKVSYEQYF	TGTGCCAGTAGTATAGATAAGGTCTCCTACGAGCAGTACTTC
-	-	TRBV19	TRBJ1-5	CASSIGSQPQHF	TGTGCCAGTAGTATAGGAAGTCAGCCCCAGCATTTT
-	-	TRBV6-1	TRBJ1-1	CASSLGWGAFF	TGTGCCAGCAGCCTCGGCTGGGGGGCTTTCTTT
-	-	TRBV25-1	TRBJ1-2	CASSETGPGYTF	TGTGCCAGCAGTGAAACAGGGCCTGGCTACACCTTC
TRBD1	-	TRBV11-3	TRBJ2-7	CASSQGQAYEQYF	TGTGCCAGCAGCCAAGGACAGGCCTACGAGCAGTACTTC
-	once	TRBV6-5	TRBJ1-3	CASSYSDSGNTIYF	TGTGCCAGCAGTTACTCGGACTCTGGAAACACCATATATTTT
TRBD1	-	TRBV2	TRBJ1-3	CASTGTGFSGNTIYF	TGTGCCAGCACCGGGACAGGGTTCTCTGGAAACACCATATATTTT
TRBD1	-	TRBV13	TRBJ1-4	CASSHTGGGEKLFF	TGTGCCAGCAGCCACACAGGGGGAGGCGAAAAACTGTTTTTT
-	-	TRBV7-9	TRBJ2-1	CASSWTTEGEQFF	TGTGCCAGCAGCTGGACTACGGAGGGAGAGCAGTTCTTC
TRBD1	-	TRBV15	TRBJ1-2	CATSNLRGLYGYTF	TGTGCCACCAGCAACCTCAGGGGGCTCTATGGCTACACCTTC
-	few	TRBV9	TRBJ1-1	CASSVLENTEAFF	TGTGCCAGCAGCGTCTTAGAGAACACTGAAGCTTTCTTT
-	-	TRBV18	TRBJ1-5	CASSPGSQLDRPGVRQPQHF	TGTGCCAGCTCACCGGGTAGCCAATTAGATCGCCCGGGGGTTCGGCAGCCCCAGCATTTT
-	-	TRBV14	TRBJ2-5	CASSQGARSETQYF	TGTGCCAGCAGCCAAGGGGCCAGGTCAGAGACCCAGTACTTC
TRBD1	once	TRBV7-8	TRBJ2-7	CASSSDRVYEQYF	TGTGCCAGCAGCTCGGACAGGGTTTACGAGCAGTACTTC
TRBD2	few	TRBV19	TRBJ2-1	CASSKNLAGGSYNEQFF	TGTGCCAGTAGTAAGAATCTAGCGGGGGGCTCCTACAATGAGCAGTTCTTC
-	-	TRBV6-1	TRBJ1-4	CASSERWATNEKLFF	TGTGCCAGCAGTGAGAGGTGGGCAACTAATGAAAAACTGTTTTTT
-	-	TRBV5-4	TRBJ1-6	CASSLAGSYNSPLHF	TGTGCCAGCAGCTTGGCGGGCTCCTATAATTCACCCCTCCACTTT
-	once	TRBV6-5	TRBJ1-1	CASRNRSSPEAFF	TGTGCCAGCAGGAACAGGAGTTCCCCTGAAGCTTTCTTT
-	-	TRBV10-1	TRBJ2-3	CASSESIFNPGAADTQYF	TGCGCCAGCAGTGAGTCGATTTTTAACCCCGGGGCCGCAGATACGCAGTATTTT
-	-	TRBV6-1	TRBJ2-7	CASKAGRVYEQYF	TGTGCCAGCAAGGCAGGTCGGGTCTACGAGCAGTACTTC
-	-	TRBV5-4	TRBJ1-1	CASSSGPARAFF	TGTGCCAGCAGCTCGGGCCCCGCTCGAGCTTTCTTT
-	-	TRBV7-6	TRBJ2-6	CASSFGTGLGANVLTF	TGTGCCAGCAGTTTCGGGACTGGTCTTGGGGCCAACGTCCTGACTTTC
TRBD1	-	TRBV5-1	TRBJ2-7	CASSHGTGGSEQYF	TGCGCCAGCAGCCACGGGACAGGGGGCTCCGAGCAGTACTTC
-	-	TRBV28	TRBJ2-5	CASTLKGEGMGETQYF	TGTGCCAGCACTCTCAAGGGGGAGGGGATGGGAGAGACCCAGTACTTC
-	-	TRBV6-1	TRBJ2-7	CASQKQGYPYEQYF	TGTGCCTCACAAAAGCAGGGGTACCCCTACGAGCAGTACTTC